These T cell receptor beta chains were read from a single sample in a study of graft-versus-host responses after intestinal transplantation. For these TCRs, the target antigens are not known. Generated by immunoSEQ multiplex PCR, the TCRdb table keeps only in-frame clones and is missing some. Here the sample spans some 90,000 clones, less than 95% being singletons. Sequences were derived from unstimulated CD8+ T cells sorted from spleen or lymph node cells, sampled before transplant. The receptors were gathered from a human donor who was the organ donor for an intestinal transplant. The CDR3 runs from the conserved cysteine through the conserved F or W. The order of the fields is D gene, J gene, V gene, clone size, CDR3 DNA, CDR3 protein. A D gene is named only where the DNA matches it firmly. For some rows the clone size is stated as once, few or many, or as a class when expanded; others skip it.

D gene: TRBD1
J gene: TRBJ2-7
V gene: TRBV18
clone size: -
CDR3 DNA: TGTGCCAGCTCTCGACAGGGGGGCTCCTACGAGCAGTACTTC
CDR3 protein: CASSRQGGSYEQYF

D gene: -
J gene: TRBJ1-6
V gene: TRBV10-1
clone size: few
CDR3 DNA: TGCGCCAGTCTGCCCACCGGGACAAACTATAATTCACCCCTCCACTTT
CDR3 protein: CASLPTGTNYNSPLHF

D gene: -
J gene: TRBJ1-1
V gene: TRBV19
clone size: -
CDR3 DNA: TGTGCCAGTAGTATAGCAGCGGTAATGGGTACTGAAGCTTTCTTT
CDR3 protein: CASSIAAVMGTEAFF

D gene: -
J gene: TRBJ2-1
V gene: TRBV29-1
clone size: -
CDR3 DNA: TGCAGCGTCGGGGGGCCCTACAATGAGCAGTTCTTC
CDR3 protein: CSVGGPYNEQFF

D gene: -
J gene: TRBJ2-3
V gene: TRBV10-3
clone size: -
CDR3 DNA: TGTGCCGCCCGGACAGAGATAGATACGCAGTATTTT
CDR3 protein: CAARTEIDTQYF

D gene: TRBD1
J gene: TRBJ1-5
V gene: TRBV10-1
clone size: -
CDR3 DNA: TGCGCCAGCAGTAAGGAGTCGGCCAGGGGGATTCGCAATCAGCCCCAGCATTTT
CDR3 protein: CASSKESARGIRNQPQHF

D gene: TRBD2
J gene: TRBJ2-7
V gene: TRBV27
clone size: -
CDR3 DNA: TGTGCCAGCACCGTCAGCGGGGGGGCCTCCTACGAGCAGTACTTC
CDR3 protein: CASTVSGGASYEQYF

D gene: TRBD2
J gene: TRBJ2-3
V gene: TRBV7-3
clone size: -
CDR3 DNA: TGTGCCAGCAGCTCTGGTGGGGGGGGCACAGATACGCAGTATTTT
CDR3 protein: CASSSGGGGTDTQYF

D gene: -
J gene: TRBJ1-2
V gene: TRBV2
clone size: -
CDR3 DNA: TGTGCCAGACAGGAATTTCAGCCTTATGGCTACACCTTC
CDR3 protein: CARQEFQPYGYTF

D gene: TRBD2
J gene: TRBJ2-1
V gene: TRBV13
clone size: -
CDR3 DNA: TGTGCCAGCAGCTTAGGCGGGACTAGTCTTTACAATGAGCAGTTCTTC
CDR3 protein: CASSLGGTSLYNEQFF

D gene: TRBD1
J gene: TRBJ2-2
V gene: TRBV4-3
clone size: once
CDR3 DNA: TGCGCCAGCAGCCAAGATCGCATACAGGGGGCTGGCGGGGAGCTGTTTTTT
CDR3 protein: CASSQDRIQGAGGELFF

D gene: -
J gene: TRBJ2-7
V gene: TRBV7-2
clone size: -
CDR3 DNA: TGTGCCAGCAGCCCGAAACCCAGGTGGGACTACGAGCAGTACTTC
CDR3 protein: CASSPKPRWDYEQYF

D gene: -
J gene: TRBJ1-3
V gene: TRBV7-9
clone size: -
CDR3 DNA: TGTGCCAGCAGCTTAGCCCCGGGATTTGGAAACACCATATATTTT
CDR3 protein: CASSLAPGFGNTIYF

D gene: TRBD1
J gene: TRBJ2-3
V gene: TRBV9
clone size: -
CDR3 DNA: TGTGCCAGCAGCGTAGTGGTAGGGGGCGGCACAGATACGCAGTATTTT
CDR3 protein: CASSVVVGGGTDTQYF

D gene: -
J gene: TRBJ2-7
V gene: TRBV29-1
clone size: -
CDR3 DNA: TGCAGCGTAACAAACCCGGGAAGCCCGAACGAGCAGTACTTC
CDR3 protein: CSVTNPGSPNEQYF